Listed below are T cell receptor beta chains from one sample, sequenced in a study of blood T cells in healthy people across ages. TCRdb itself ran the 5' RACE reads through MiXCR, one entry per CDR3 protein. This sample has around 800,000 distinct CDR3 sequences; about half occur once, and the top ten carry around a sixth. Sample: blood. The source is an older man in good health. CDR3s include the opening cysteine and the closing phenylalanine or tryptophan.

J gene,V gene,CDR3 protein
TRBJ2-1,TRBV7-8,CASSPRGSGAHNEQFF
TRBJ2-3,TRBV10-3,CAISESSGQYTDTQYF
TRBJ2-5,TRBV12-3/TRBV12-4,CASSLAAGAPQETQYF
.,TRBV5-1,CASSLLGLAGGSYEQYF
TRBJ1-5,TRBV20-1,CSAISSGSYQPQHF
TRBJ1-2,TRBV28,CASSANLGGGYTF
TRBJ2-7,TRBV2,CASSEASGKTYEQYF
TRBJ2-5,TRBV2,CASSETRLQETQYF
TRBJ1-5,TRBV28,CASSFPAGHSNQPQHF
TRBJ2-3,TRBV28,CASRLGTSGRVTDTQYF
TRBJ2-7,TRBV12-3/TRBV12-4,CASSSLRGGTGISYEQYF
TRBJ2-5,TRBV6-5,CASSFSGLQETQYF
TRBJ2-5,TRBV10-3,CAIREDRGQETQYF
TRBJ2-1,TRBV28,CASSSPGDCNEQFF
TRBJ2-1,TRBV20-1,CSAMQREFSNEQFF
TRBJ1-5,TRBV6-6,CASSYPGEDQPQHF
TRBJ1-2,TRBV9,CASSEGQGAFYGYTF
TRBJ2-3,TRBV4-3,CASSQEGLYTQYF
TRBJ2-3,TRBV7-2,CASTLQSAGGLDTQYF
.,TRBV29-1,CSVEVSPKLHNEQYF
TRBJ2-7,TRBV27,CASAGVGYEQYF
TRBJ1-2,TRBV6-6,CASSQQPTYGYTF